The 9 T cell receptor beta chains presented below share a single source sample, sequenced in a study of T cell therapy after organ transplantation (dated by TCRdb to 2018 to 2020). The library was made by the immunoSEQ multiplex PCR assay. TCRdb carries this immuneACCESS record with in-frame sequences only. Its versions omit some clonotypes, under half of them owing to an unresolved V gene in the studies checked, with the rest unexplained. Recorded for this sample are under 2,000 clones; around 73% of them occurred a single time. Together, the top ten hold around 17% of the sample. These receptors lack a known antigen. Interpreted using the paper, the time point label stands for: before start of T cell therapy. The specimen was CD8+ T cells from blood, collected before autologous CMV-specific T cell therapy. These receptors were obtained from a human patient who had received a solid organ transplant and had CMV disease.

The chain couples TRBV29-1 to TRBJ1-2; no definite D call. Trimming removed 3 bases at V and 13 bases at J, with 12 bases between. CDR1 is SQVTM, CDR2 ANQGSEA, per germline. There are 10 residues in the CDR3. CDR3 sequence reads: CSVDGFQRTF. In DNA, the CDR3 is TGCAGCGTTGACGGATTCCAACGCACCTTC.

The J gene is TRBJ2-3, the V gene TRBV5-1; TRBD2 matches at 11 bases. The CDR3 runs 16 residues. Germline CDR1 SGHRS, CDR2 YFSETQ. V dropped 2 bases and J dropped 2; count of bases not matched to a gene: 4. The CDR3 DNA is TGCGCCAGCAGCTTCGGACTAGCGGGCTACACAGATACGCAGTATTTT. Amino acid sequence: CASSFGLAGYTDTQYF. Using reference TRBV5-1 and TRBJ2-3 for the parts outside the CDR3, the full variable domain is KAGVTQTPRYLIKTRGQQVTLSCSPISGHRSVSWYQQTPGQGLQFLFEYFSETQRNKGNFPGRFSGRQFSNSRSEMNVSTLELGDSALYLCASSFGLAGYTDTQYFGPGTRLTVL.

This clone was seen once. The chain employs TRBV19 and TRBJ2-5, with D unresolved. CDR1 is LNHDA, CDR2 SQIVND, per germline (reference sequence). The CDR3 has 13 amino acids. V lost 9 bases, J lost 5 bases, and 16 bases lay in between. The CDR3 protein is CASGNTLGETQYF. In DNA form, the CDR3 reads TGTGCCAGCGGAAATACCTTGGGGGAGACCCAGTACTTC.

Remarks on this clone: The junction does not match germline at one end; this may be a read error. The CDR3 DNA reads as TGTGCCAGCAGCTTGGGGACAGCCACCCCAGACTTC. As protein: CASSLGTATPDF. The rearrangement joins TRBV7-9 to TRBJ1-2; 7 nucleotides agree with TRBD1. Per germline, CDR1 SEHNR and CDR2 FQNEAQ (reference sequence). The CDR3 sequence is 12 residues long.

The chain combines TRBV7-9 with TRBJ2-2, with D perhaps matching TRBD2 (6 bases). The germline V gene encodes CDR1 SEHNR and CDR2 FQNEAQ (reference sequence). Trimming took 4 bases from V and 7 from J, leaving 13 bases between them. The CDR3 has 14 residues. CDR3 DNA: TGTGCCAGCAGCTGGCCGGGGGTCAGCGGGGAGCTGTTTTTT. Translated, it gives CASSWPGVSGELFF.

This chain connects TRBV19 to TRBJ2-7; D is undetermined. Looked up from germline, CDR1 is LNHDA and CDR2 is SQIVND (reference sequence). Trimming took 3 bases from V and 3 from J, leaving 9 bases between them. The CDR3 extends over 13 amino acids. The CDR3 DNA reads TGTGCCAGTAGTATGGGCTCACTCTACGAGCAGTACTTC. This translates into CASSMGSLYEQYF.

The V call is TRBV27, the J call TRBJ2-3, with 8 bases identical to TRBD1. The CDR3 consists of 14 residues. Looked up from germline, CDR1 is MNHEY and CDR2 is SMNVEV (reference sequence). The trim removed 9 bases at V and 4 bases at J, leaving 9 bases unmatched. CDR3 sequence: CASGQGLVADTQYF. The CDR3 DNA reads TGTGCCAGTGGACAGGGTTTAGTGGCAGATACGCAGTATTTT.

The DNA of the CDR3 is TGTGCCAGCAGCCCATCAGGGGCCTCGGAGCCCCAGCATTTT. Amino acids: CASSPSGASEPQHF. V gene TRBV9 combines with J gene TRBJ1-5, with a tentative D call TRBD1 (6 bases). Per the germline V gene, CDR1 is SGDLS and CDR2 is YYNGEE. V lost 4 bases to trimming and J lost 8 bases, with 16 bases between them. The CDR3 has 14 amino acids.

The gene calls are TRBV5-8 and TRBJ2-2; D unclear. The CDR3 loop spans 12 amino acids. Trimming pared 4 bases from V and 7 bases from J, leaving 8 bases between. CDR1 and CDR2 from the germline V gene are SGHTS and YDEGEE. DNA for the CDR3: TGTGCCAGCAGCCCCCTCGGCGGGGAGCTGTTTTTT. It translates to CASSPLGGELFF.